This T cell receptor (beta chain) derives from a study of shared clonotypes between healthy human individuals. Study-level information: Participating donors consisted of two women and a few men aged 18 to 49.

The CDR3 covers 15 residues. The V gene's germline CDR1 is LNHDA and CDR2 SQIVND (reference sequence). Between the trimmed V and J ends, which lost 2 bases and 0 bases, there was a span of 9 bases. Healthy HIV-negative adults without recent acute infections or vaccinations served as donors. The sequenced material, unsorted PBMC DNA, was run on ten immunoSEQ deep assay plates. TCRdb keeps only in-frame clones here, not all; method: immunoSEQ multiplex PCR. Of hundreds of thousands of clones listed, 75% to 85% were seen once; the top ten hold less than 15%. This chain uses TRBV19 with TRBJ2-3, with D unresolved. The source material was PBMCs. The sequence was collected from a woman in her forties in good health. Some clones in this sample may be carry-over from other donors' samples. This chain's CDR3 is CASSISRSSTDTQYF. In DNA, the CDR3 is TGTGCCAGTAGTATATCCAGATCTAGCACAGATACGCAGTATTTT.